Presented here are 18 T cell receptor beta chains from one specimen sequenced in a study of shared clonotypes between healthy human individuals. Generated by immunoSEQ multiplex PCR, the TCRdb table keeps only in-frame clones and is missing some. Among around 700,000 clones listed, roughly 94% were seen once. CD45RO-negative, CCR7-selected cells formed the naive CD8 fraction, which excluded terminally differentiated effector memory CD45RA+ cells. The sample consisted of naive CD8+ T cells sorted from blood. Receptors originate from a man aged 25-45 years in good health.

This clone was found once. The chain employs TRBV27 and TRBJ1-1, with a possible D match to TRBD1 (5 bases). Germline loops: CDR1 MNHEY, CDR2 SMNVEV (reference sequence). Trimming cost V 8 bases and J 9 bases, with 16 bases left between them. CDR3 size: 12 residues. CDR3 sequence (DNA): TGTGCCAGCGCTCAACGAGACAGAAAAGCTTTCTTT. Translating it yields CASAQRDRKAFF.

This chain links TRBV7-9 with TRBJ1-1; D ambiguous. There are 13 residues in the CDR3. Looked up from germline, CDR1 is SEHNR and CDR2 is FQNEAQ (reference sequence). Deletions cut 3 bases from V and 8 bases from J, with 13 bases between. CDR3 coding DNA: TGTGCCAGCAGCTTCGAACTCGGGGAAGAAGCTTTCTTT. Protein sequence: CASSFELGEEAFF.

The chain carries TRBV7-9 and TRBJ2-1; 13 positions match TRBD2. Germline assignment: CDR1 SEHNR and CDR2 FQNEAQ (reference sequence). This CDR3 has 16 residues. Trimming removed 0 bases from V and 8 bases from J; junction bases left unmatched: 4. This CDR3 is CASSLAPGLAGHEQFF. The CDR3 DNA reads as TGTGCCAGCAGCTTAGCACCGGGACTAGCGGGACATGAGCAGTTCTTC.

The rearrangement joins TRBV15 to TRBJ2-2; TRBD1 agrees at 7 bases. The CDR3 has 15 amino acids. Looked up from germline, CDR1 is LNHNV and CDR2 is YYDKDF (reference sequence). J was trimmed by 8 bases and V by 3 bases; bases with no gene match: 9. This CDR3 reads CATSSGTAQPGELFF. The CDR3 nucleotides read TGTGCCACCAGCAGTGGGACAGCCCAGCCGGGGGAGCTGTTTTTT.

The chain combines TRBV7-9 with TRBJ2-4; D is undetermined. Germline V gives CDR1 SEHNR, CDR2 FQNEAQ (reference sequence). V lost 10 bases and J 5 bases, leaving 15 bases between the germline ends. The CDR3 is 13 residues long. The CDR3 DNA reads TGTGCCACCCAAAAACTACCGGAAAACATTCAGTACTTC. Amino acid sequence: CATQKLPENIQYF.

The gene calls are TRBV11-3 and TRBJ2-7, with 7 bases that match TRBD1. Trimming cost V 1 base and J 3 bases; bases outside gene matches: 3. The length of the CDR3 is 14 residues. Germline CDR1 and CDR2: SGHNT and YENEEA. The CDR3 region has the DNA TGTGCCAGCAGCTTAGGAGGGGGCGTCTACGAGCAGTACTTC. This encodes CASSLGGGVYEQYF.

V gene TRBV9 combines with J gene TRBJ2-7, with D possibly TRBD1 on 5 matching bases. Germline lookup yields CDR1 SGDLS and CDR2 YYNGEE. This CDR3 is 11 amino acids long. V was shortened by 4 bases and J by 3 bases, with 5 bases between the two germline ends. CDR3 residues: CASSRGYEQYF. The CDR3 DNA sequence: TGTGCCAGCAGCAGGGGCTACGAGCAGTACTTC.

This chain uses TRBV7-9 with TRBJ2-7; TRBD1 matches at 9 bases. V shed 1 base and J 10 bases; nucleotides not matched to a gene: 17. Germline assignment: CDR1 SEHNR and CDR2 FQNEAQ (reference sequence). The length of the CDR3 is 17 residues. As DNA, the CDR3 is TGTGCCAGCAGCTTAGACACCACAGGGGGCGCAAGGAGACTCCAGTACTTC. Residues: CASSLDTTGGARRLQYF.

This clone has just one count. The genes are TRBV19 and TRBJ2-1; 10 bases are a match to TRBD2. CDR3 size: 16 residues. Germline CDR1 is LNHDA and CDR2 is SQIVND (reference sequence). The junction had 10 bases not matched to a gene; V was cut back by 6 bases and J by 5 bases. The CDR3 loop is CASRTYSGRGNNEQFF. In nucleotides, the CDR3 is TGTGCCAGTAGGACATACAGCGGGAGGGGAAACAATGAGCAGTTCTTC. Drawing the rest from reference TRBV19 and TRBJ2-1, the complete variable domain is DGGITQSPKYLFRKEGQNVTLSCEQNLNHDAMYWYRQDPGQGLRLIYYSQIVNDFQKGDIAEGYSVSREKKESFPLTVTSAQKNPTAFYLCASRTYSGRGNNEQFFGPGTRLTVL.

The rearrangement uses TRBV29-1 and TRBJ2-3; TRBD1 agrees at 8 bases. The CDR3 is made up of 15 amino acids. The V segment lost 0 bases and the J segment 3 bases; nucleotides outside the gene matches: 5. Germline CDR1 SQVTM, CDR2 ANQGSEA. In DNA, the CDR3 is TGCAGCGTTGAAGATCGCGGACAGGGAACAGATACGCAGTATTTT. It translates to CSVEDRGQGTDTQYF.

The chain links TRBV25-1 to TRBJ2-1; 9 nucleotides align to TRBD2. The CDR3 contains 11 residues. Germline V gene sequence: CDR1 MGHDK, CDR2 SYGVNS. Trimming removed 8 bases from V and 10 bases from J; junction bases left unmatched: 3. The CDR3 loop is CASRTSVEQFF. The CDR3 DNA reads as TGTGCCAGCCGGACTAGCGTCGAGCAGTTCTTC.

The chain links TRBV28 to TRBJ2-2; TRBD2 aligns across 7 bases. Trimming at V came to 6 bases and at J to 2 bases, leaving 6 bases not matched to a gene. This CDR3 has 15 amino acids. CDR1 MDHEN and CDR2 SYDVKM come from the germline V gene. The CDR3 loop reads CASRQGLGNTGELFF. The CDR3 nucleotides are TGTGCCAGCAGGCAAGGACTAGGAAACACCGGGGAGCTGTTTTTT.

Turning to this clone: Other DNA variants within this sample encode the same CDR3. The V call is TRBV30, the J call TRBJ2-7; 7 bases are a match to TRBD2. V lost 0 bases to trimming and J lost 3 bases; unmatched junction nucleotides: 2. The germline V gene encodes CDR1 GTSNPN and CDR2 SVGIG (reference sequence). This CDR3 comprises 13 residues. The CDR3 coding sequence is TGTGCCTGGAGTGTGGGCGGGAGCTACGAGCAGTACTTC. This sequence encodes CAWSVGGSYEQYF.

The rearrangement links TRBV27 to TRBJ2-1; 9 bases match TRBD1. The CDR3 spans 14 residues. The trim removed 5 bases at V and 3 bases at J, leaving 2 bases unmatched. The germline V gene has CDR1 MNHEY and CDR2 SMNVEV (reference sequence). The CDR3 nucleotides read TGTGCCAGCAGTGGACAGGGGTACTACAATGAGCAGTTCTTC. It codes for CASSGQGYYNEQFF.

This clone was seen just once. The genes are TRBV27 and TRBJ2-7, with D possibly being TRBD2 (5 bases). Germline V lookup: CDR1 MNHEY, CDR2 SMNVEV (reference sequence). V lost 2 bases to trimming and J lost 0 bases, with 11 bases between them. CDR3 length equals 15 residues. The CDR3 region is CASSLKAVSSYEQYF. The CDR3 DNA follows: TGTGCCAGCAGTTTAAAAGCGGTTAGCTCCTACGAGCAGTACTTC.

This clone was observed a single time. V gene TRBV6-6 combines with J gene TRBJ2-5; D unclear. The CDR3 contains 11 residues. The ends were cut back, 2 bases at V and 5 bases at J, with 3 bases in the middle. Germline V gives CDR1 MNHNY, CDR2 SVGAGI (reference sequence). The CDR3 reads CASSYIETQYF. The CDR3 coding sequence is TGTGCCAGCAGTTACATTGAGACCCAGTACTTC.

The V gene is TRBV9, the J gene TRBJ1-1; 7 positions agree with TRBD1. With V trimmed by 3 bases and J by 0 bases, 2 bases remained unmatched. This CDR3 spans 14 amino acids. Germline V lookup: CDR1 SGDLS, CDR2 YYNGEE. This CDR3 is CASSAQGLNTEAFF. The CDR3 bases are TGTGCCAGCAGCGCACAGGGGCTGAACACTGAAGCTTTCTTT.

The V and J genes are TRBV25-1 and TRBJ1-1; a possible D gene is TRBD1 (5 bases). V was pared by 5 bases and J by 3 bases, with 10 bases between. CDR3 length: 13 amino acids. Germline CDR1 and CDR2: MGHDK and SYGVNS. The CDR3 spells CASSWGRDTEAFF. CDR3 nucleotides: TGTGCCAGCAGTTGGGGGAGGGACACTGAAGCTTTCTTT.